These T cell receptor beta chains were read from a single sample in a study of blood T cell repertoires in COVID-19. Repertoires were generated with immunoSEQ multiplex PCR, while TCRdb's copy carries only in-frame clones and drops some. There are approximately 380,000 clones in the sample; approximately 90% occur only once, and more than 1% lies in the top ten. Sequencing was done on a sample of PBMCs or T cells enriched from blood (not recorded which). Receptor source: a woman aged 18-30 years who had recovered from COVID-19. Each CDR3 is given with its conserved first and last residue. The D gene is left open where the match is weak. A row's size may be missing; if present it is once, few, many or a size class.

v_call	clone_size	j_call	d_call	cdr3_aa	cdr3_nt
TRBV6-5	once	TRBJ2-7	.	CASSYRGGYEQYF	TGTGCCAGCAGTTACAGGGGGGGGTACGAGCAGTACTTC
TRBV19	.	TRBJ1-5	TRBD1	CASSATGARYHLYNQPQHF	TGTGCCAGTAGCGCTACAGGGGCTCGGTACCATCTTTATAATCAGCCCCAGCATTTT
TRBV24-1	.	TRBJ2-7	.	CATSGSGYYEQYF	TGTGCCACCAGTGGTTCCGGTTACTACGAGCAGTACTTC
TRBV3-1/TRBV3-2	.	TRBJ1-2	.	CASSQEVGFYGYTF	TGTGCCAGCAGCCAAGAAGTCGGGTTTTACGGCTACACCTTC
TRBV12-3/TRBV12-4	.	TRBJ2-2	.	CASSPSVTGELFF	TGTGCCAGCAGTCCTAGCGTCACCGGGGAGCTGTTTTTT
TRBV3-1/TRBV3-2	once	TRBJ1-2	.	CASSQGRGANYGYTF	TGTGCCAGCAGCCAAGGGAGGGGAGCTAACTATGGCTACACCTTC
TRBV19	.	TRBJ2-7	.	CASRRQPGSYEQYF	TGTGCCAGCCGCAGACAGCCAGGCTCCTACGAGCAGTACTTC
TRBV19	.	TRBJ2-1	TRBD1	CASSSGTGQGRTFF	TGTGCCAGTAGTTCCGGAACGGGACAGGGAAGGACGTTCTTC
TRBV7-9	few	TRBJ1-2	TRBD1	CASSDRDHGYTF	TGTGCCAGCAGCGACAGGGACCATGGCTACACCTTC
TRBV2	.	TRBJ1-1	TRBD1	CASTRGQGITEAFF	TGTGCCAGCACAAGGGGACAGGGGATTACTGAAGCTTTCTTT
TRBV6-2/TRBV6-3	.	TRBJ2-7	TRBD1	CASSDPWSGTGSYEQYF	TGTGCCAGCAGTGACCCTTGGTCCGGGACAGGATCCTACGAGCAGTACTTC
TRBV7-7	.	TRBJ1-1	.	CASSLLAGAEAFF	TGTGCTAGCAGCTTGTTAGCGGGAGCTGAAGCTTTCTTT
TRBV5-1	.	TRBJ2-2	.	CASSLLGLGGASTGELFF	TGCGCCAGCAGCTTGCTTGGTTTGGGCGGGGCAAGCACCGGGGAGCTGTTTTTT
TRBV6-6	.	TRBJ2-5	.	CASSRDLQGWKETQYF	TGTGCCAGCAGTCGAGATTTACAGGGCTGGAAAGAGACCCAGTACTTC
TRBV2	few	TRBJ1-1	.	CASSFFTAEAFF	TGTGCCAGCAGCTTCTTTACAGCTGAAGCTTTCTTT
TRBV5-1	.	TRBJ2-3	TRBD1	CASSLGGPTDTQYF	TGCGCCAGCAGCTTAGGGGGCCCCACAGATACGCAGTATTTT
TRBV19	.	TRBJ2-2	.	CASSVTPNTGELFF	TGTGCCAGTAGTGTAACTCCTAACACCGGGGAGCTGTTTTTT
TRBV10-3	.	TRBJ2-5	.	CAISRPGETQYF	TGTGCCATCAGTCGACCGGGAGAGACCCAGTACTTC
TRBV5-1	.	TRBJ1-1	TRBD1	CASSGGDSKAFF	TGCGCCAGCAGCGGCGGGGACAGTAAAGCTTTCTTT
TRBV5-1	.	TRBJ2-5	.	CASSLYLASGRETQYF	.
TRBV18	.	TRBJ1-4	TRBD1	CASSRGTGGTNEKLFF	TGTGCCAGCTCGCGAGGGACAGGAGGAACTAATGAAAAACTGTTTTTT
TRBV4-2	.	TRBJ1-2	TRBD1	CASRKTGNNYGYTF	TGTGCCAGCAGGAAGACAGGGAATAACTATGGCTACACCTTC
TRBV6-5	.	TRBJ1-2	TRBD1	CASSYTDRGNYYGYTF	TGTGCCAGCAGTTACACAGACAGGGGGAACTACTATGGCTACACCTTC
TRBV9	.	TRBJ1-2	.	CASSSLGEGYGYTF	TGTGCCAGCAGCTCTCTGGGGGAGGGCTATGGCTACACCTTC
TRBV9	once	TRBJ1-2	.	CASSHNGGLAKGYTF	TGTGCCAGCAGCCACAACGGGGGGCTGGCTAAGGGCTACACCTTC
TRBV10-3	.	TRBJ2-2	.	CAISETRAELFF	TGTGCCATCAGTGAGACGCGCGCAGAGCTGTTTTTT
TRBV27	.	TRBJ1-5	TRBD1	CASSDRGRVGNQPQHF	TGTGCCAGCAGTGACAGGGGGCGCGTGGGCAATCAGCCCCAGCATTTT
TRBV7-3	.	TRBJ2-3	.	CASSPPGGKDTQYF	TGTGCCAGCAGCCCTCCGGGCGGGAAAGATACGCAGTATTTT
TRBV6-5	few	TRBJ2-2	.	CASSYLRELNTGELFF	TGTGCCAGCAGTTACTTAAGGGAGCTGAACACCGGGGAGCTGTTTTTT
TRBV4-1	once	TRBJ2-5	TRBD2	CASSQMGGGETQYF	TGCGCCAGCAGCCAGATGGGGGGGGGAGAGACCCAGTACTTC
TRBV13	.	TRBJ1-1	TRBD1	CASSLPGQGGEAFF	TGTGCCAGCAGCTTACCCGGACAGGGTGGTGAAGCTTTCTTT
TRBV5-1	.	TRBJ1-1	TRBD1	CASSSGQDTEAFF	TGCGCCAGCAGCTCCGGACAGGACACTGAAGCTTTCTTT
TRBV6-5	few	TRBJ1-3	TRBD1	CASSLGQGIGNTIYF	TGTGCCAGCAGTTTGGGACAGGGGATTGGAAACACCATATATTTT
TRBV7-6	.	TRBJ2-1	.	CASSLGRKEGSYNEQFF	TGTGCCAGCAGCTTAGGCCGGAAGGAGGGGTCCTACAATGAGCAGTTCTTC
TRBV7-9	few	TRBJ1-1	.	CASSSQGNTEAFF	TGTGCCAGCAGCTCACAGGGGAACACTGAAGCTTTCTTT
TRBV9	.	TRBJ2-5	TRBD1	CASRGTGAGETQYF	TGTGCCAGCAGGGGGACAGGGGCAGGGGAGACCCAGTACTTC
TRBV27	.	TRBJ2-3	TRBD2	CASSFIGLAGRADTQYF	TGTGCCAGCAGTTTCATCGGACTAGCGGGGAGGGCAGATACGCAGTATTTT
TRBV10-3	.	TRBJ1-6	TRBD1	CAISEDRGKSPLHF	TGTGCCATCAGTGAGGACAGGGGAAAGTCACCCCTCCACTTT
TRBV20-1	.	TRBJ1-2	.	CSGGYGYTF	TGCAGTGGAGGATACGGCTACACCTTC